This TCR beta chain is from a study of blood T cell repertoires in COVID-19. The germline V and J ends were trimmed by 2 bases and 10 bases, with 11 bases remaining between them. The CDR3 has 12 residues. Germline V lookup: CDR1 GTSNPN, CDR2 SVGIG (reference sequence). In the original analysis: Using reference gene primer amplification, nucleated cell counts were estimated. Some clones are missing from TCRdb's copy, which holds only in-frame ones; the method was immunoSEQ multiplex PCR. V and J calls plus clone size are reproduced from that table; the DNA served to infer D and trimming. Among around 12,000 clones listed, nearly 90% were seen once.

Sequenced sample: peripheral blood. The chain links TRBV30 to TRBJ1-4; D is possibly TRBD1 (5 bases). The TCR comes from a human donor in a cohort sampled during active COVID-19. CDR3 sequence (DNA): TGTGCCTGGAGTACCACCGGGGGAAAACTGTTTTTT. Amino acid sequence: CAWSTTGGKLFF.